Sequencing of this T cell receptor beta chain was carried out in a study of blood T cell repertoires in COVID-19. At the level of the study: Sites across the United States, Italy and Spain contributed samples from acute and convalescent COVID-19.

This CDR3 has 18 amino acids. The V and J ends lost 3 bases and 3 bases, in that order; junction bases with no gene match: 13. CDR1 is SGDLS and CDR2 is YYNGEE in the germline V gene. A single count supports this clone. Source study methods: Reference gene primer amplification in the assay estimated nucleated cell counts. Measured with immunoSEQ multiplex PCR; TCRdb has only the in-frame clones, and not every one. V and J calls and clone size are those listed in that table; D and trimming were worked out from the DNA. The sample includes around 260,000 clones, more than 85% of them seen just once. The Seattle patients, enrolled during active infection, were followed longitudinally.

Material: peripheral blood. This receptor was obtained from a person aged 18 to 29 with COVID-19, enrolled during active disease. The chain employs TRBV9 and TRBJ1-4; TRBD1 agrees at 8 bases. The CDR3 spells CASSEGRGRLSANEKLFF. In DNA form, the CDR3 reads TGTGCCAGCAGCGAAGGCAGGGGGCGCTTGTCGGCTAATGAAAAACTGTTTTTT.